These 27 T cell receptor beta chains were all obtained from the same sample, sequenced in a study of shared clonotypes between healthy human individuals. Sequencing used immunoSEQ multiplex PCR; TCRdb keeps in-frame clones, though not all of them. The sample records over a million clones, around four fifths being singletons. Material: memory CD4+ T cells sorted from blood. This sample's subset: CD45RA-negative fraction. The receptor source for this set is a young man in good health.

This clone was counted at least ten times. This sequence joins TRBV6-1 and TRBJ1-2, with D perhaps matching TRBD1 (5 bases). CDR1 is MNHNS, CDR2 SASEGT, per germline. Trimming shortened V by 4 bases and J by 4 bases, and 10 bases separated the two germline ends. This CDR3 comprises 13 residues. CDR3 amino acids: CASSGGQGYGYTF. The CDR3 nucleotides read TGTGCCAGCAGTGGTGGGCAGGGCTATGGCTACACCTTC.

CDR3 protein: CAISGIGYGYTF. The CDR3 nucleotides are TGTGCCATCAGTGGGATAGGCTATGGCTACACCTTC. The rearrangement joins TRBV10-3 to TRBJ1-2; D unclear. The CDR3 length is 12 residues. Germline-derived CDR1 and CDR2 are ENHRY and SYGVKD. Trimming removed 4 bases at V and 4 bases at J, with 7 bases between.

CDR3 DNA: TGTGCCAGCAGCGCGGACCTCCGCACAGATACGCAGTATTTT. This gives the protein CASSADLRTDTQYF. V usage is TRBV9 and J usage is TRBJ2-3; D is uncertain. The V gene's germline CDR1 is SGDLS and CDR2 YYNGEE. The germline V and J ends were trimmed by 3 bases and 1 base, with 9 bases remaining between them. The CDR3 contains 14 residues.

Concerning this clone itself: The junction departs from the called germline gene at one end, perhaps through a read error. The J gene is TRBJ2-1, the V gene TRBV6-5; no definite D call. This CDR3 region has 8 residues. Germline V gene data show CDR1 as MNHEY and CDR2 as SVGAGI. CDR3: CASSPPVF. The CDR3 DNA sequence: TGTGCCAGCAGTCCCCCGGTCTTC.

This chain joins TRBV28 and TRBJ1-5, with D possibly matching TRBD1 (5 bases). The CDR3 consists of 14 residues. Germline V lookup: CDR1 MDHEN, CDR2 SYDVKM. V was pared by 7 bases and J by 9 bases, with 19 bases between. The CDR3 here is CASNLGDGVGPQHF. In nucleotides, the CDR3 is TGTGCCAGCAACTTGGGGGATGGGGTTGGGCCCCAGCATTTT.

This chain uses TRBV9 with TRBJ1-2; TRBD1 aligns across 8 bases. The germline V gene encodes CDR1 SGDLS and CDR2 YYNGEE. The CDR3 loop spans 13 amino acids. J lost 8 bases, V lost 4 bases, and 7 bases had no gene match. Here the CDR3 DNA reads TGTGCCAGCAGCCCCACGGACAGGGCGGGCTACACCTTC. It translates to CASSPTDRAGYTF. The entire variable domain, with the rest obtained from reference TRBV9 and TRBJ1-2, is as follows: DSGVTQTPKHLITATGQRVTLRCSPRSGDLSVYWYQQSLDQGLQFLIQYYNGEERAKGNILERFSAQQFPDLHSELNLSSLELGDSALYFCASSPTDRAGYTFGSGTRLTVV.

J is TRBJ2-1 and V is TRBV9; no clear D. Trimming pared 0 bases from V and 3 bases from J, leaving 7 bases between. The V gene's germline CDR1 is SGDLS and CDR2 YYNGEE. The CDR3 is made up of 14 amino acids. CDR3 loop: CASSVAARYNEQFF. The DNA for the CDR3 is TGTGCCAGCAGCGTAGCGGCACGCTACAATGAGCAGTTCTTC.

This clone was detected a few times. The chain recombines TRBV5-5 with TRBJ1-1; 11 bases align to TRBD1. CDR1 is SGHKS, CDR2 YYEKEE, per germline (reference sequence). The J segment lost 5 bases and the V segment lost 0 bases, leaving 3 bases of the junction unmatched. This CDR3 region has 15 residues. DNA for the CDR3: TGTGCCAGCAGCTTGGCCGGGACAGGGGGGACTGAAGCTTTCTTT. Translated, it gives CASSLAGTGGTEAFF. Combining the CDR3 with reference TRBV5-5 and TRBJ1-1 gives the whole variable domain DAGVTQSPTHLIKTRGQQVTLRCSPISGHKSVSWYQQVLGQGPQFIFQYYEKEERGRGNFPDRFSARQFPNYSSELNVNALLLGDSALYLCASSLAGTGGTEAFFGQGTRLTVV.

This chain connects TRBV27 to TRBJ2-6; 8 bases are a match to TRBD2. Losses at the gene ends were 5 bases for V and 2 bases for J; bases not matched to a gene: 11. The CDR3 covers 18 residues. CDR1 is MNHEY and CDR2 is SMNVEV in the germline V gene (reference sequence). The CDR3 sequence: CASSPGLGQLTGANVLTF. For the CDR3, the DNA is TGTGCCAGCAGTCCGGGACTAGGACAACTCACTGGGGCCAACGTCCTGACTTTC.

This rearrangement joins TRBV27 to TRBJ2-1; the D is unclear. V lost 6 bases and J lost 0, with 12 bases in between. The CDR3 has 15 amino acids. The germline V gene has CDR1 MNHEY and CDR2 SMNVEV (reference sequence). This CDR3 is CASRVRQSSYNEQFF. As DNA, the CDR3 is TGTGCCAGCAGGGTTAGGCAAAGCTCCTACAATGAGCAGTTCTTC.

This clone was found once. This CDR3 is CASSSRRAGQETQYF. The CDR3 DNA is TGTGCCAGCAGTTCGCGCCGTGCGGGGCAAGAGACCCAGTACTTC. The chain recombines TRBV27 with TRBJ2-5; possible D gene TRBD2, 6 bases. The CDR3 covers 15 residues. Germline V CDR1 and CDR2: MNHEY, SMNVEV (reference sequence). V lost 4 bases, J lost 2 bases, and 14 bases lay in between.

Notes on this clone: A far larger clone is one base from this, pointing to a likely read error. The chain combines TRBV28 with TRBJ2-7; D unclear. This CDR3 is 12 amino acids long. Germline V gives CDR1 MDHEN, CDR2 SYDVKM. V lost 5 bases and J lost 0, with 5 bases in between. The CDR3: CASSGDSYEQYF. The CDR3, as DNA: TGTGCCAGCAGTGGAGACTCCTACGAGCAGTACTTC.

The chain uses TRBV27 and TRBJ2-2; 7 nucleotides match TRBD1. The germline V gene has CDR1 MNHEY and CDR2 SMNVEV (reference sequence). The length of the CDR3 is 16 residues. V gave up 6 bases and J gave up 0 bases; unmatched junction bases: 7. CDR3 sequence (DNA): TGTGCCAGCAGACCTCCGACAGGGTCGAACACCGGGGAGCTGTTTTTT. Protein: CASRPPTGSNTGELFF.

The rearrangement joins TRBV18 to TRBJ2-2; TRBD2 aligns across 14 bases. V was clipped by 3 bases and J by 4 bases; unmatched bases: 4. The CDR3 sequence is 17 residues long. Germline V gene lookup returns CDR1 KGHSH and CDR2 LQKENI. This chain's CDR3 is CASSPGLAGAFTGELFF. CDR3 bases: TGTGCCAGCTCACCGGGACTAGCGGGGGCCTTCACCGGGGAGCTGTTTTTT.

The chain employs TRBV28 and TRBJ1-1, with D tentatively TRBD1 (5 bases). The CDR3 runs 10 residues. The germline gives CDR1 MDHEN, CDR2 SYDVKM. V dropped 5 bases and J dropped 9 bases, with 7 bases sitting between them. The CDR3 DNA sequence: TGTGCCAGCAGTCAGGGTAAAGCTTTCTTT. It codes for CASSQGKAFF.

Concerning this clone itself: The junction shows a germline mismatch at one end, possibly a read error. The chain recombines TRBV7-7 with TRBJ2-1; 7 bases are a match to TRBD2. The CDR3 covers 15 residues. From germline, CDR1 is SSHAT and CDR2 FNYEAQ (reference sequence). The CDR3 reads CASSPGLGRTNEQFF. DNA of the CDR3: TGTGCTAGCAGCCCTGGACTAGGACGTACCAATGAGCAGTTCTTC.

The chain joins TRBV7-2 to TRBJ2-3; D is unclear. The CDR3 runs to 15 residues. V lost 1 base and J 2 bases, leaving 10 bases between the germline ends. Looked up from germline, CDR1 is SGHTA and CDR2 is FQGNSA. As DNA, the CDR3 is TGTGCCAGCAGCTTAGTGAGACGAGACACAGATACGCAGTATTTT. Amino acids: CASSLVRRDTDTQYF.

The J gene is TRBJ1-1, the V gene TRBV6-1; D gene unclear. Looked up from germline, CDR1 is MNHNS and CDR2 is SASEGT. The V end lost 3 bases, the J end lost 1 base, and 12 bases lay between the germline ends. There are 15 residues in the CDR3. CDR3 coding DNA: TGTGCCAGCAGTGAGGAAATCGGCTGGAACACTGAAGCTTTCTTT. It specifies CASSEEIGWNTEAFF.

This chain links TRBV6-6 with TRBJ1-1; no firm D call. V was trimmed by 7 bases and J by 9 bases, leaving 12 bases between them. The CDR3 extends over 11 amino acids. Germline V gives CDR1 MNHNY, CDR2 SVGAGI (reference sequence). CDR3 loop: CASKTQRKAFF. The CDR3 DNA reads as TGTGCCAGCAAGACACAGAGGAAAGCTTTCTTT.

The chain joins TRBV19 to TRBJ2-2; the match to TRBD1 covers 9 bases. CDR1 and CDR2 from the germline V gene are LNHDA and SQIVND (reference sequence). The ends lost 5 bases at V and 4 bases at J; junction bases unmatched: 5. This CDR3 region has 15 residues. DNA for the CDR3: TGTGCCAGTAGTCCTCCGGGACAGGGCACCGGGGAGCTGTTTTTT. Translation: CASSPPGQGTGELFF. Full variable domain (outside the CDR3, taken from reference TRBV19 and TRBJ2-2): DGGITQSPKYLFRKEGQNVTLSCEQNLNHDAMYWYRQDPGQGLRLIYYSQIVNDFQKGDIAEGYSVSREKKESFPLTVTSAQKNPTAFYLCASSPPGQGTGELFFGEGSRLTVL.

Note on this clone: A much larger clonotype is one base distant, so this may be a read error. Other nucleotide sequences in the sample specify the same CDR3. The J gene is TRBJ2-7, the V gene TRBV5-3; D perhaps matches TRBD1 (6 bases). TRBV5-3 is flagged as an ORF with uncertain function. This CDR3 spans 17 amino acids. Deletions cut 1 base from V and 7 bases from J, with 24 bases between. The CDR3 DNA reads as TGTGCCAGAAGCTTGACCGGGACGGACAGTTTAATGAGGGAGCAGTACTTC. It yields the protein CARSLTGTDSLMREQYF.

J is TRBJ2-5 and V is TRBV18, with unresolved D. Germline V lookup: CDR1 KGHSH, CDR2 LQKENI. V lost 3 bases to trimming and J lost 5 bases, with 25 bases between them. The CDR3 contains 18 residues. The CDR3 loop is CASSPMAWAPGLEETQYF. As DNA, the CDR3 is TGTGCCAGCTCACCTATGGCATGGGCCCCGGGTTTGGAGGAGACCCAGTACTTC.

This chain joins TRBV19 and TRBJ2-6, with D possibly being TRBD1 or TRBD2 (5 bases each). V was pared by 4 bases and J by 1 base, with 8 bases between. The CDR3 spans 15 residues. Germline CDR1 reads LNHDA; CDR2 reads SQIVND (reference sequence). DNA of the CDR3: TGTGCCAGTAGTAAAGAGGGGTCTGGGGCCAACGTCCTGACTTTC. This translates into CASSKEGSGANVLTF.

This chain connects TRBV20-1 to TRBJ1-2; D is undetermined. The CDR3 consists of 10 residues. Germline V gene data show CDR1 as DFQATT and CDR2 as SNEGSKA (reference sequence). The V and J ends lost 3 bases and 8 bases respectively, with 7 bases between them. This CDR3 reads CSARGMGYTF. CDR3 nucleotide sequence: TGCAGTGCTAGGGGGATGGGCTACACCTTC.

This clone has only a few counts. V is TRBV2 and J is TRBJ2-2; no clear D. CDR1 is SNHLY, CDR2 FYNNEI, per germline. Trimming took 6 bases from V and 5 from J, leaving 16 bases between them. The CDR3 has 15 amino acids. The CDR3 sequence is CASSSTGSETGELFF. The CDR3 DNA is TGTGCCAGCAGCTCCACCGGGTCTGAGACCGGGGAGCTGTTTTTT. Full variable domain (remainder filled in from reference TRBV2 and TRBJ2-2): EPEVTQTPSHQVTQMGQEVILRCVPISNHLYFYWYRQILGQKVEFLVSFYNNEISEKSEIFDDQFSVERPDGSNFTLKIRSTKLEDSAMYFCASSSTGSETGELFFGEGSRLTVL.

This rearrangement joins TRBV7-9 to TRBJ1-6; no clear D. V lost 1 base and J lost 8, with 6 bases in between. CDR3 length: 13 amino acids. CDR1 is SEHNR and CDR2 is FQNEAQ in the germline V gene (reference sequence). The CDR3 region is CASSLGDYSPLHF. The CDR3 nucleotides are TGTGCCAGCAGCTTAGGGGATTATTCACCCCTCCACTTT.

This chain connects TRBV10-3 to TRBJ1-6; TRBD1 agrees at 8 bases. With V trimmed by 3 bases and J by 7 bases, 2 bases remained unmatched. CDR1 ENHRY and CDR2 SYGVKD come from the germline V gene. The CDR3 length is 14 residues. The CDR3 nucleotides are TGTGCCATCAGTGACGGACAGGGCAATTCACCCCTCCACTTT. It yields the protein CAISDGQGNSPLHF.